The 5 T cell receptor beta chains presented below share a single source sample, sequenced in a study of cytomegalovirus exposure and HLA in healthy donors. PCR primers comprised 60 Vbeta and 13 Jbeta primers. Sequencing used immunoSEQ multiplex PCR; TCRdb keeps in-frame clones, though not all of them. The data contain 150,000 to 200,000 clones, about four fifths of them singletons. The sample comprised PBMCs. These receptors were obtained from a male donor in good health and CMV-seropositive.

The chain is built from TRBV4-1 and TRBJ2-2; 11 bases are shared with TRBD1. The CDR3 is 15 residues long. V gave up 8 bases and J gave up 3 bases; unmatched junction bases: 5. The germline gives CDR1 MGHRA, CDR2 YSYEKL. CDR3 amino acids: CASGPGQGDTGELFF. The CDR3 DNA is TGCGCCAGCGGCCCGGGACAGGGGGACACCGGGGAGCTGTTTTTT.

This clone was detected only once. J is TRBJ2-7 and V is TRBV27, with TRBD1 matching over 10 bases. Germline V gene sequence: CDR1 MNHEY, CDR2 SMNVEV (reference sequence). Trimming at V came to 3 bases and at J to 5 bases, leaving 7 bases not matched to a gene. This CDR3 has 15 residues. CDR3 in amino acids: CASSFQGQGSHEQYF. The CDR3 coding sequence is TGTGCCAGCAGTTTCCAGGGACAGGGGTCCCACGAGCAGTACTTC.

This clone was seen repeatedly, ten times or more. V and J are TRBV4-3 and TRBJ1-1; D unclear. Germline CDR1 and CDR2: LGHNA and YSLEER. Trimming took off 0 bases at V and 4 bases at J, with 9 bases between the two ends. CDR3 length equals 14 residues. CDR3 sequence (DNA): TGCGCCAGCAGCCAAGAAGGTTGGGCCACTGAAGCTTTCTTT. Amino acids: CASSQEGWATEAFF.

The chain uses TRBV6-5 and TRBJ1-3, with D unresolved. The CDR3 consists of 15 residues. Germline-derived CDR1 and CDR2 are MNHEY and SVGAGI. Trimming left V 0 bases short and J 4 bases short, with 10 bases between. CDR3 sequence: CASSYSGSPGNTIYF. CDR3 DNA: TGTGCCAGCAGTTACTCGGGGAGTCCCGGAAACACCATATATTTT.

The chain carries TRBV18 and TRBJ1-3; D is ambiguous. The CDR3 is 15 residues long. V was trimmed by 2 bases and J by 5 bases, leaving 13 bases between them. Germline values: CDR1 KGHSH, CDR2 LQKENI. The DNA of the CDR3 is TGTGCCAGCTCACCATTCCCAGGCCCCAGAAACACCATATATTTT. It codes for CASSPFPGPRNTIYF. Combining the CDR3 with reference TRBV18 and TRBJ1-3 gives the whole variable domain NAGVMQNPRHLVRRRGQEARLRCSPMKGHSHVYWYRQLPEEGLKFMVYLQKENIIDESGMPKERFSAEFPKEGPSILRIQQVVRGDSAAYFCASSPFPGPRNTIYFGEGSWLTVV.